The clone carrying this T cell receptor (beta chain) was counted ten times or more. Using its own MiXCR run on the 5' RACE reads, TCRdb lists one record per CDR3 protein. The sample lists around 130,000 distinct CDR3 sequences, roughly 3.2% occurring once. The CDR3 has 17 residues. Trimming at V came to 0 bases and at J to 4 bases, leaving 3 bases not matched to a gene. Germline V lookup: CDR1 MNHEY, CDR2 SVGEGT. The data originate from a study of neurological immune-mediated disorders. The starting material, 2 million PBMCs stored at -80 C, gave rise to the unsorted libraries. The chain links TRBV6-2 or TRBV6-3 to TRBJ2-3; 14 bases fit TRBD2. This TCR derives from a woman aged 30 to 39 with multiple sclerosis. Sequencing was carried out using PBMCs. The CDR3 region has the DNA TGTGCCAGCAGTTACTCGTTGGGACTAGCGGGAGCAGATACGCAGTATTTT. Translated, it gives CASSYSLGLAGADTQYF.